The 18 T cell receptor beta chains reported below all come from one sample, sequenced in a study of chemoradiotherapy in HPV16-positive cancers. TCRdb's copy holds only in-frame clones and misses some; the assay was immunoSEQ multiplex PCR. The sample carries under 20,000 clones, more than 70% recorded once. Sample acquisition took place from a patient who underwent chemoradiotherapy. The receptor set was obtained from a human donor with HPV-associated anogenital cancer.

This clone came up a few times. The chain employs TRBV11-2 and TRBJ1-6; tentatively, D is TRBD1 (5 bases). The V gene lost 5 bases and the J gene lost 10 bases, with 9 bases spanning the gap. The germline V gene has CDR1 SGHAT and CDR2 FQNNGV. The CDR3 extends over 12 amino acids. The CDR3, as DNA: TGTGCCAGCAGCCCCGGGGGGTCACCCCTCCACTTT. Residues: CASSPGGSPLHF.

This clone showed up just once. CDR3 nucleotides: TGCGCCAGCAGCTTGGGGGAATACAGGGACCCAAAGTTGACCTTC. It specifies CASSLGEYRDPKLTF. The rearrangement joins TRBV5-1 to TRBJ1-2; the D gene is possibly TRBD1 (6 bases). The V gene's germline CDR1 is SGHRS and CDR2 YFSETQ. Trimming stripped 0 bases from V and 14 bases from J, with 23 bases between. This CDR3 has 15 amino acids.

The chain is built from TRBV7-2 and TRBJ1-4, with 12 nucleotides matching TRBD1. The germline CDR1 and CDR2 sequences are SGHTA and FQGNSA. The V and J ends lost 1 base and 6 bases, in that order; junction bases with no gene match: 3. CDR3 size: 16 residues. The CDR3 DNA follows: TGTGCCAGCAGCTTAGTAGGGACAGGGGGCGATGAAAAACTGTTTTTT. The encoded protein is CASSLVGTGGDEKLFF.

The chain links TRBV5-1 to TRBJ2-7, with D tentatively TRBD1 (5 bases). The CDR3 sequence is 16 residues long. V lost 4 bases and J 3 bases, leaving 20 bases between the germline ends. Looked up from germline, CDR1 is SGHRS and CDR2 is YFSETQ. CDR3 bases: TGCGCCAGCAGCCTAGAAGGGGCAATTCTGCTCTACGAGCAGTACTTC. Residues: CASSLEGAILLYEQYF.

The gene calls are TRBV7-8 and TRBJ2-5; 9 bases fit TRBD2. From germline, CDR1 is SGHVS and CDR2 FQNEAQ. V shed 1 base and J 5 bases; nucleotides not matched to a gene: 5. This CDR3 is built from 15 residues. Here the CDR3 reads CASSLGAGGMETQYF. CDR3 coding DNA: TGTGCCAGCAGCTTAGGAGCGGGGGGTATGGAGACCCAGTACTTC.

The table lists this clone with a count of one. This chain uses TRBV9 with TRBJ2-3; TRBD2 agrees at 7 bases. Germline V gene data show CDR1 as SGDLS and CDR2 as YYNGEE. CDR3 length: 16 amino acids. Unmatched junction bases numbered 8, after V lost 4 bases and J lost 0 bases. The DNA for the CDR3 is TGTGCCAGCAGCCCAGCGGGGATATCAAGCACAGATACGCAGTATTTT. This translates into CASSPAGISSTDTQYF.

This chain joins TRBV7-8 and TRBJ1-2; 11 positions agree with TRBD1. There are 18 residues in the CDR3. The germline gives CDR1 SGHVS, CDR2 FQNEAQ. Losses at the gene ends were 2 bases for V and 4 bases for J; bases not matched to a gene: 12. CDR3 nucleotides: TGTGCCAGCAGCTTAATCTGGACAGGGGGCTCGCTCGGCTATGGCTACACCTTC. Translation: CASSLIWTGGSLGYGYTF.

The chain couples TRBV28 to TRBJ2-7, with 12 positions matching TRBD2. Unmatched junction bases numbered 7, after V lost 5 bases and J lost 5 bases. CDR3 length equals 15 residues. The germline CDR1 and CDR2 sequences are MDHEN and SYDVKM. The CDR3 DNA follows: TGTGCCAGCAGTGCTAGCGGGGGGGCCACGGACGAGCAGTACTTC. Translated, it gives CASSASGGATDEQYF.

The gene calls are TRBV28 and TRBJ1-1, with D tentatively TRBD1 (5 bases). Germline-derived CDR1 and CDR2 are MDHEN and SYDVKM. CDR3 length equals 15 residues. Trimming removed 5 bases from V and 0 bases from J, with 13 bases in between. The CDR3 loop is CASSTEGEMNTEAFF. The DNA for the CDR3 is TGTGCCAGCAGTACAGAAGGGGAAATGAACACTGAAGCTTTCTTT.

The CDR3 DNA sequence: TGTGCCAGCAGCCCTCGAGGGGGTGGGGGCACAGATACGCAGTATTTT. Encoded protein: CASSPRGGGGTDTQYF. The chain has TRBV7-3 and TRBJ2-3; D is possibly TRBD1 (6 bases). Germline CDR1 reads SGHTA; CDR2 reads FQGTGA. The CDR3 is 16 amino acids. Trimming left V 5 bases short and J 1 base short, with 16 bases between.

This rearrangement joins TRBV6-5 to TRBJ1-2; the match to TRBD1 covers 8 bases. CDR1 is MNHEY, CDR2 SVGAGI, per germline. The CDR3 runs to 12 residues. The V and J ends lost 5 bases and 8 bases, in that order; junction bases with no gene match: 4. The DNA of the CDR3 is TGTGCCAGCAGTGACAGGGGTGGCGGCTACACCTTC. Its translation: CASSDRGGGYTF.

The J gene is TRBJ1-1, the V gene TRBV19, with a tentative D call TRBD1 (6 bases). V was shortened by 6 bases and J by 4 bases, with 12 bases between the two germline ends. Germline CDR1 is LNHDA and CDR2 is SQIVND (reference sequence). The CDR3 is 13 residues long. The CDR3 reads CASSLGGGTEAFF. The CDR3, as DNA: TGTGCCAGTAGCCTCGGGGGCGGCACTGAAGCTTTCTTT.

The V call is TRBV4-3, the J call TRBJ2-5; no clear D gene. The V end was cut by 1 base, the J end by 2 bases, with 8 bases between. The CDR3 is made up of 14 amino acids. Germline lookup yields CDR1 LGHNA and CDR2 YSLEER. Here the CDR3 DNA reads TGCGCCAGCAGCCAAGGGATGGAGCAAGAGACCCAGTACTTC. Its protein is CASSQGMEQETQYF.

The genes are TRBV7-8 and TRBJ2-7; D remains unclear. The CDR3 contains 16 residues. Trimming left V 3 bases short and J 6 bases short, with 21 bases between. From germline, CDR1 is SGHVS and CDR2 FQNEAQ. The CDR3 sequence is CASSFNLGGRVGEQYF. The CDR3 DNA sequence: TGTGCCAGCAGCTTTAATCTTGGCGGACGGGTGGGCGAGCAGTACTTC.

The V call is TRBV6-1, the J call TRBJ2-1, with a tentative D call TRBD1 (6 bases). Germline V gene sequence: CDR1 MNHNS, CDR2 SASEGT. Trimming removed 0 bases at V and 7 bases at J, with 16 bases between. The CDR3 has 16 amino acids. In DNA form, the CDR3 reads TGTGCCAGCAGTGAAGCACAGGGTAAATTCGTGAATGAGCAGTTCTTC. It encodes CASSEAQGKFVNEQFF.

Only a few counts were recorded for this clone. The chain couples TRBV7-8 to TRBJ1-6; D uncertain. V was trimmed by 6 bases and J by 7 bases, leaving 19 bases between them. Germline CDR1 is SGHVS and CDR2 is FQNEAQ. This CDR3 is 16 amino acids long. For the CDR3, the DNA is TGTGCCAGCAGTTCCTTTGGGTCAGATACAAATTCACCCCTCCACTTT. This gives the protein CASSSFGSDTNSPLHF. Full variable domain (remainder filled in from reference TRBV7-8 and TRBJ1-6): GAGVSQSPRYKVAKRGQDVALRCDPISGHVSLFWYQQALGQGPEFLTYFQNEAQLDKSGLPSDRFFAERPEGSVSTLKIQRTQQEDSAVYLCASSSFGSDTNSPLHFGNGTRLTVT.

The chain joins TRBV18 to TRBJ1-5, with D maybe TRBD1 (6 bases). The CDR3 runs to 13 residues. Between the trimmed V and J ends, which lost 3 bases and 4 bases, there was a span of 7 bases. CDR1 is KGHSH and CDR2 is LQKENI in the germline V gene. The CDR3 reads CASSPQGNQPQHF. The CDR3 nucleotides are TGTGCCAGCTCACCTCAGGGGAATCAGCCCCAGCATTTT.

This clone occurred a few times. The J gene is TRBJ1-2, the V gene TRBV5-4; tentative D call: TRBD1 (6 bases). The CDR3 has 14 amino acids. CDR1 and CDR2 from the germline V gene are SGHNT and YYREEE (reference sequence). Between the trimmed V and J ends, which lost 3 bases and 4 bases, there was a span of 13 bases. CDR3 DNA: TGTGCCAGCAGCTCCGACAGGTTTCTCTATGGCTACACCTTC. Its translation is CASSSDRFLYGYTF. The variable domain in full, completed from reference TRBV5-4 and TRBJ1-2, reads ETGVTQSPTHLIKTRGQQVTLRCSSQSGHNTVSWYQQALGQGPQFIFQYYREEENGRGNFPPRFSGLQFPNYSSELNVNALELDDSALYLCASSSDRFLYGYTFGSGTRLTVV.